This T cell receptor beta chain was found in a study of cytomegalovirus exposure and HLA in healthy donors (dated by TCRdb to 2016 to 2017). Describing the broader study: In an earlier analysis of around 540 of the donors, 250 to 350 Gb of sequence data and just under 120 million unique TCR beta sequences from about 190 million T cells were reported. Roughly 290 gigabases of sequencing data and 91 million or so unique TCR sequences made up an early release that covered some 640 HLA-typed donors. A separate validation cohort of about 110 different subjects was used in addition to the 666-subject first cohort. The study aimed to test whether signatures of past pathogen exposure could be identified by cataloging public T cell receptors. A later genetic analysis used genome-wide SNP genotypes for about 65% of the roughly 670 donors, treating that subset as a discovery cohort. All discovery cohort repertoires had been generated using a single sequencing platform. Typing coverage varied by locus: about 620-630 donors for A, B, C, DRB1 and DQB1; some 520 for DQA1; around 610 for DPA1; roughly 470 for DPB1. Both class I and class II loci were covered by HLA typing, at four-digit resolution. Of the roughly 400 genotyped donors, around 81% fell in the genetic ancestry cluster associated with self-reported Caucasian donors. To predict cytomegalovirus infection status, the study brought together high-throughput TCR immunosequencing, statistical association of individual TCRs with disease status, and machine learning. On average, about 240,000 unique TCR beta nucleotide sequences were sequenced per donor among 398 genotyped donors of the cohort, with 15% to 20% of those sequences being non-productive. The later analysis used no new phenotypic data to find candidate immune exposures, relying instead on TCR beta sequences and their occurrence across donors. Donor age, sex, ethnicity and CMV serostatus were collected together with the repertoire data. Roughly 5 DR-DQ haplotypes were handled as single units for association and clustering, since linkage in the cohort was strong. The study profiled the T cell repertoires of hundreds of subjects by immunosequencing and related them to cytomegalovirus serostatus. In an earlier analysis of 587 of the donors, high-throughput TCR beta sequencing was used to judge whether each TCR beta V gene segment behaved as functional or pseudogenic. In a later analysis, previously published TCR beta repertoires from 500 to 750 donors were re-analyzed and high-resolution HLA genotyping was added so that TCR occurrence patterns could be studied.

In total, roughly 710 healthy bone marrow donors made up the cohort. All cohort members were sampled while nominally healthy, although unrecorded immune exposures were likely present. The donor tested CMV seronegative, placing the donor among the 352 seronegative members of the cohort. Every donor gave a peripheral blood sample, and the peripheral blood mononuclear cells from that sample were used for TCR beta sequencing. Genomic DNA was extracted from the blood cell samples with the Qiagen DNeasy Blood Extraction Kit. Overall study results and their limits: The cohort was sequenced for TCR beta chains only, and without alpha or paired-chain data the features that could be detected were limited. In an earlier analysis of 450 to 750 of the donors, most TCR beta V segments appeared in productive rearrangements about 90% or about 30% of the time, broadly matching IMGT annotations. In a later analysis, TCR association rates were found to vary across HLA loci, with the most associated TCRs seen for DRB1 alleles and the fewest for HLA-C alleles. A later genetic analysis associated a missense DCLRE1C variant with V-gene and J-gene trimming of TCR beta chains, and an independent cohort replicated the association. The sequencing pipeline was judged likely to have produced a cluster of highly shared sequence variants as a technical artifact. HLA typing was unavailable for some donors at each locus, so association tests used only the typed subset. In a later genetic analysis, fewer N-insertions in productive TCRs were reported among donors in an Asian-associated ancestry cluster than the 666-donor mean. Most TCR sequences were seen in very few donors, while some public TCRs were found in many individuals. A further reported finding was that TCR beta sequences accurately predicted the HLA-A and HLA-B alleles for most subjects in the first cohort. A total of fewer than 200 TCR beta chains were listed by the study as associated with cytomegalovirus. Linkage disequilibrium might explain the correlated functional status among segregating V segments, but an unknown experimental factor could not be ruled out. A later analysis associated about 16,000 TCR beta sequences with specific HLA alleles at a false discovery rate of 0.05. The authors suggested that the approach could potentially be generalized to other disease states and immunological phenotypes. Most CMV-associated TCR beta chains appeared to be HLA-restricted in a later analysis, and the HLA associations seemed to be driven largely by CMV exposure. Several of the top co-occurrence clusters appeared to be linked to parvovirus B19, influenza, CMV and Epstein-Barr virus, according to a later analysis. Because counts were too low, some 17 rarely observed V segments, including chromosome 9 orphons, were left out of the earlier analysis of a few hundred of the donors. The classifier was reported to diagnose cytomegalovirus status with high specificity and sensitivity in both the original and validation cohorts. In a later analysis, HLA-associated TCR beta chains were found to be more clonally expanded and to have lower generation probabilities than equally common non-associated chains. In vitro tests confirmed that a few of the cytomegalovirus-associated TCR beta chains recognize cytomegalovirus antigens. Strong co-occurrence of HLA alleles, especially DR and DQ, made assigning TCR associations to individual alleles difficult. CMV serostatus was the only immune exposure information available for the cohort. Presence/absence analyses assumed roughly uniform sequencing depth across donors, an assumption that may not hold.

On this clone itself: The target of this receptor is not known. No base qualities exist here, and no much larger clone lies one base off it.

Library generation was performed with the immunoSEQ multiplex PCR assay. The multiplex PCR relied on a mix of 60 forward primers for TCR Vbeta segments and 13 reverse primers for TCR Jbeta segments. The CDR3 region of rearranged TCR beta genes was amplified from genomic DNA by a multiplex PCR assay. On the Illumina HiSeq System, the amplified TCR beta libraries were sequenced as 87-base-pair reads. In the original analysis: A later analysis counted about 82 million unique TCR beta chains across the 600 to 850 repertoires, and some 12 million of these chains were shared by at least two donors. To remove PCR and sequencing errors, raw reads were error-corrected and collapsed into unique sequences using a nearest-neighbor algorithm that merged closely related sequences. To assign V, D and J gene segments, CDR3 sequences were aligned to IMGT reference sequences. For a sequence to be retained, a match of at least six nucleotides to both a V gene segment and a J gene segment was required. Rearrangements were classified as productive when the CDR3 lacked stop codons and remained in frame with V and J, and all other rearrangements were classified as non-productive. CDR3 was defined by IMGT convention, running from the second conserved V-encoded cysteine to the conserved J-encoded phenylalanine. Sequences without an unambiguous match to a single V gene segment were excluded from the earlier analysis of a few hundred of the donors. An earlier analysis of 550 to 650 of the donors classified V segments as functional when productive rearrangements were above 56.7% and as segregating when the standard deviation between donors was above 5%. A statistical classification framework was developed to diagnose cytomegalovirus status using the catalog of TCR beta chain sequences. A later analysis assigned V and J genes by comparing TCR nucleotide sequences with IMGT/GENE-DB human TR gene sequences. Using the TCRdist pipeline, a later analysis assigned CDR3 sequences along with most-parsimonious VDJ recombination scenarios. In a later analysis, every TCR beta chain was defined by the combination of its CDR3 amino acid sequence and its V-gene family, and reads without a unique V-gene family were dropped. As a way to deal with suspected cross-contamination and a sequencing artifact, a later analysis dropped under 600 nucleotide sequences that were highly shared and had low generation probability. In a later analysis, a clonal expansion index for each public chain was calculated from normalized within-repertoire ranks of inferred template counts. In a later analysis, generation probabilities were computed with a VDJ recombination model fitted to out-of-frame rearrangements, and the resulting probabilities were checked against IGoR. In a later analysis, hypergeometric tests were used to score TCR-TCR, TCR-HLA and TCR-CMV co-occurrence, with a repertoire-size bias correction applied to TCR pairs. False discovery rates were estimated in a later analysis by permuting HLA or CMV assignments 20 times. A later analysis grouped co-occurring TCRs with DBSCAN, adding TCRdist sequence similarity when clustering within HLA-allele-positive subsets. Co-occurrence clustering excluded repertoires with fewer than 30,000 or more than 120,000 public chains, plus five with anomalous nucleotide sharing. As stored in TCRdb, this immuneACCESS dataset retains in-frame rearrangements with V and J assigned. A fraction of the clones does not appear; measured against another copy, unresolved V genes explain less than half of the discrepancy, and the remainder lacks a known reason. V and J calls plus clone size are reproduced from that table; the DNA served to infer D and trimming. For this sample the table gives some 140,000 clones, of which approximately 79% were detected only once. Approximately 0.97% of the sample is in the top ten clones.

The source is a man aged 18 to 30 in good health and CMV-seronegative. The sequencing input was PBMCs.

The CDR3 region reads CASRTGRVSYEQYF. The nucleotide sequence reads as follows: TGTGCCAGCAGAACAGGGAGGGTATCCTACGAGCAGTACTTC. This receptor chain uses TRBV6-5 and TRBJ2-7, with TRBD2 tentatively as D gene (7 bases match). The CDR3 covers 14 residues, taking in both the cysteine and the phenylalanine. Only CDR3 DNA remains: 42 bases, in frame from the first base. The germline V gene specifies MNHEY as CDR1 and SVGAGI as CDR2. Trimming takes 6 bases from V and 1 base from J, and the germline ends sit 13 bases apart.